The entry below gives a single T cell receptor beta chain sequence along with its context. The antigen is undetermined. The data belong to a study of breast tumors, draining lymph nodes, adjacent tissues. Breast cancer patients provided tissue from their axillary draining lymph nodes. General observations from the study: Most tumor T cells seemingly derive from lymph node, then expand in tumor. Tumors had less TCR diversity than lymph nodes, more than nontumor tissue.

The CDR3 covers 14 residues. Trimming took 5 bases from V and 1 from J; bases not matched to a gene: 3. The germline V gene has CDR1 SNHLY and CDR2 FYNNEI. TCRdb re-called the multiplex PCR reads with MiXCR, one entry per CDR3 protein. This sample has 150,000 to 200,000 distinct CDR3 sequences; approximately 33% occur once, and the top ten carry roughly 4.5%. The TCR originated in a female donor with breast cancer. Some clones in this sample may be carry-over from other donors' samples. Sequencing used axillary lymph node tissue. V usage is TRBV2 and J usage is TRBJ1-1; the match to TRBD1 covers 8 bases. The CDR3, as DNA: TGTGCCAGCAGTCCCGGACAGGGGAACACTGAAGCTTTCTTT. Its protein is CASSPGQGNTEAFF.